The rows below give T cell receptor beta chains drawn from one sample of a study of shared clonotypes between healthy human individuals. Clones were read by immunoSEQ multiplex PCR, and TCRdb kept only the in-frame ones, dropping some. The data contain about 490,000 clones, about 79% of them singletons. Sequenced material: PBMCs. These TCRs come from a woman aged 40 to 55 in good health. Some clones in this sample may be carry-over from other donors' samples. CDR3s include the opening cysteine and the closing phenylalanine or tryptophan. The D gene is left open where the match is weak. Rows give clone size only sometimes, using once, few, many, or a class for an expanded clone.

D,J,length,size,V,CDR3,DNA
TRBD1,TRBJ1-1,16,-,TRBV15,CATSRGYTGANTEAFF,TGTGCCACCAGCAGAGGCTACACAGGGGCCAACACTGAAGCTTTCTTT
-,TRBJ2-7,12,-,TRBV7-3,CASSLTSYEQYF,TGTGCCAGCAGCTTAACCTCCTACGAGCAGTACTTC
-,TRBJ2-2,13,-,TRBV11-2,CASSFRQTGELFF,TGTGCCAGCAGCTTCCGCCAGACCGGGGAGCTGTTTTTT
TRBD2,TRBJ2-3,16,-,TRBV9,CASSGLAGGGTDTQYF,TGTGCCAGCAGCGGACTAGCGGGAGGTGGCACAGATACGCAGTATTTT
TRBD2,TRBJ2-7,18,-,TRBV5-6,CASSLGTSGTGGFYEQYF,TGTGCCAGCAGCTTGGGGACTAGCGGTACCGGAGGCTTCTACGAGCAGTACTTC
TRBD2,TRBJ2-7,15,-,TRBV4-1,CASSPSGGLTYEQYF,TGCGCCAGCAGCCCTAGCGGGGGGCTTACCTACGAGCAGTACTTC
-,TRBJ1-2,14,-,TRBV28,CASSSAAGAWGYTF,TGTGCCAGCAGTTCCGCCGCGGGGGCTTGGGGCTACACCTTC
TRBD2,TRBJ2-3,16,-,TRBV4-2,CASSQEGREGTDTQYF,TGTGCCAGCAGCCAAGAAGGGCGGGAGGGGACAGATACGCAGTATTTT
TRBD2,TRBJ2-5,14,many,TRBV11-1,CASSPRDGGETQYF,TGTGCCAGCAGCCCGAGGGACGGGGGGGAGACCCAGTACTTC
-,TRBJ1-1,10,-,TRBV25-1,CASRQGEAFF,TGTGCCAGCAGACAGGGTGAAGCTTTCTTT
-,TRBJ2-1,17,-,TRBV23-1,CASSQSGVQGTGNEQFF,TGCGCCAGCAGTCAATCGGGGGTACAGGGTACGGGCAATGAGCAGTTCTTC
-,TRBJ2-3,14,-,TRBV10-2,CASSAGSGTDTQYF,TGCGCCAGCAGTGCAGGTAGCGGCACAGATACGCAGTATTTT
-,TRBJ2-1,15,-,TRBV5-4,CASSLIGISYNEQFF,TGTGCCAGCAGCTTAATCGGGATCTCCTACAATGAGCAGTTCTTC
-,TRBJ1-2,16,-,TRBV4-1,CASSHEWGVFNYGYTF,TGCGCCAGCAGCCATGAGTGGGGGGTTTTTAACTATGGCTACACCTTC
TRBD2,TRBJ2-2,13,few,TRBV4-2,CASSLAGVGELFF,TGTGCCAGCTCCCTAGCGGGAGTAGGGGAGCTGTTTTTT
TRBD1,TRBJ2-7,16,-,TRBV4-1,CASSQGPGQGAYEQYF,TGCGCCAGCAGCCAAGGACCAGGACAGGGGGCCTACGAGCAGTACTTC
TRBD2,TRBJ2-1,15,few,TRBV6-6,CASSAGLAGGNEQFF,TGTGCCAGCAGTGCGGGACTAGCGGGAGGAAATGAGCAGTTCTTC
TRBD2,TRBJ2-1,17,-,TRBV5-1,CASSLMPSGIQYNEQFF,TGCGCCAGCAGCTTGATGCCTAGCGGGATTCAGTACAATGAGCAGTTCTTC
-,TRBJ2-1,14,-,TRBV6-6,CASSFLGQGGEQFF,TGTGCCAGCAGTTTTCTCGGCCAGGGGGGTGAGCAGTTCTTC
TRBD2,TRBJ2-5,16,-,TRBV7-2,CASSPRLAGVSETQYF,TGTGCCAGCAGCCCCAGACTAGCGGGAGTATCAGAGACCCAGTACTTC
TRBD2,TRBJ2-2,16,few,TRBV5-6,CASSWLAGGNTGELFF,TGTGCCAGCAGCTGGCTAGCGGGAGGGAACACCGGGGAGCTGTTTTTT
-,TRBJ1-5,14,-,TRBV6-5,CASSREGGNQPQHF,TGTGCCAGCAGTCGGGAGGGGGGTAATCAGCCCCAGCATTTT
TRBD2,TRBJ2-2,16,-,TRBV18,CASSPSGGLNTGELFF,TGTGCCAGCTCACCGTCGGGAGGTTTGAACACCGGGGAGCTGTTTTTT
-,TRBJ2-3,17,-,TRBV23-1,CASSQSGREKGPGTQYF,TGCGCCAGCAGTCAATCGGGACGGGAGAAGGGGCCAGGTACGCAGTATTTT
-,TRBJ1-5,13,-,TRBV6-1,CASSDDSNQPQHF,TGTGCCAGCAGTGATGATAGCAATCAGCCCCAGCATTTT
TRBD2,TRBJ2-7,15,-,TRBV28,CASRTTSGGAYEQYF,TGTGCCAGCAGAACGACATCGGGGGGGGCCTACGAGCAGTACTTC
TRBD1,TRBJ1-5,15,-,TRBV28,CASRGTGNSNQPQHF,TGTGCCAGCAGAGGGACAGGGAATAGCAATCAGCCCCAGCATTTT
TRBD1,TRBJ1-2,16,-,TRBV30,CAWSIAGTGGHYGYTF,TGTGCCTGGAGTATCGCCGGGACAGGGGGCCACTATGGCTACACCTTC
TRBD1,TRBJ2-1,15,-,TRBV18,CASSLTGTGSNEQFF,TGTGCCAGCTCACTGACCGGGACAGGGTCCAATGAGCAGTTCTTC
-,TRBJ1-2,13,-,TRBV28,CATNYGTDYGYTF,TGTGCCACCAATTATGGCACAGACTATGGCTACACCTTC
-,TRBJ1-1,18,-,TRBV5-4,CASSPPPGHPKQNTEAFF,TGTGCCAGCAGCCCCCCCCCGGGACACCCGAAACAGAACACTGAAGCTTTCTTT
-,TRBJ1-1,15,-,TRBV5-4,CASKEYGTSNTEAFF,TGTGCCAGCAAGGAATACGGGACATCGAACACTGAAGCTTTCTTT
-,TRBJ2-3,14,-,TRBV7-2,CASSLAVGRDTQYF,TGTGCCAGCAGCTTAGCCGTCGGCAGGGATACGCAGTATTTT
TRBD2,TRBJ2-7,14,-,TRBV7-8,CASSPAGGGYEQYF,TGTGCCAGCAGCCCAGCGGGGGGTGGCTACGAGCAGTACTTC
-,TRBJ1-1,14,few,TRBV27,CASSLQTANTEAFF,TGTGCCAGCAGTTTACAGACGGCGAACACTGAAGCTTTCTTT
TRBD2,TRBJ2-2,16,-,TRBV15,CATSRPSGGNTGELFF,TGTGCCACCAGCAGACCTAGCGGGGGGAACACCGGGGAGCTGTTTTTT
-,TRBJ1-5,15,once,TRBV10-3,CAISDGVYSNQPQHF,TGTGCCATCAGTGACGGGGTTTATAGCAATCAGCCCCAGCATTTT
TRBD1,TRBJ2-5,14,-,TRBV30,CAWNTGVGSETQYF,TGTGCCTGGAACACAGGGGTGGGGTCCGAGACCCAGTACTTC
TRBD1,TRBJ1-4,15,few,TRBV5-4,CASSQDRATNEKLFF,TGTGCCAGCAGCCAAGACAGGGCAACTAATGAAAAACTGTTTTTT
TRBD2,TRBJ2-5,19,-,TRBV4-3,CASSQAATSGSGYQETQYF,TGCGCCAGCAGCCAAGCTGCGACTAGCGGGAGTGGGTACCAAGAGACCCAGTACTTC
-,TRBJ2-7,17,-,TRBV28,CASSSSPGTTDKAEQYF,TGTGCCAGCAGTTCCTCTCCTGGGACCACCGATAAGGCCGAGCAGTACTTC
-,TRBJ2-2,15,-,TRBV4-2,CASSHGMGLTGELFF,TGTGCCAGCAGCCACGGAATGGGGCTTACCGGGGAGCTGTTTTTT
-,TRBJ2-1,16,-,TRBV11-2,CASSSPTRSPYNEQFF,TGTGCCAGCAGCTCACCGACTAGGAGCCCCTACAATGAGCAGTTCTTC
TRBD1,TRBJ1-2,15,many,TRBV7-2,CASSTNPGQGVGYTF,TGTGCCAGCAGCACTAACCCGGGACAGGGAGTGGGCTACACCTTC
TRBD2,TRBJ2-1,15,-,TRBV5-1,CASSTDGTSGRAQFF,TGCGCCAGCAGCACGGATGGGACTAGCGGGAGGGCTCAGTTCTTC
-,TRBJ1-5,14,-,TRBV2,CASSKGQPNQPQHF,TGTGCCAGCAGTAAAGGACAACCCAATCAGCCCCAGCATTTT
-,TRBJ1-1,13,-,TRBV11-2,CASSLDRSPEAFF,TGTGCCAGCAGCTTAGATCGGTCGCCTGAAGCTTTCTTT
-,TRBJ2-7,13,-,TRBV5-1,CASSETISYEQYF,TGCGCCAGCAGCGAGACAATTTCCTACGAGCAGTACTTC
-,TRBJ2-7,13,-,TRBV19,CASTPLTGNEQYF,TGTGCCAGTACCCCCCTAACAGGGAACGAGCAGTACTTC
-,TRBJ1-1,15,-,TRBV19,CASSTPGLERESAFF,TGTGCCAGTAGTACCCCCGGGCTGGAAAGGGAATCGGCTTTCTTT
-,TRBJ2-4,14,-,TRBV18,CASSPTTAKNIQYF,TGTGCCAGCTCACCCACGACGGCTAAAAACATTCAGTACTTC
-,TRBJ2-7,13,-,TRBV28,CASSSLQSYEQYF,TGTGCCAGCAGTTCGCTCCAGTCCTACGAGCAGTACTTC